The table lists the clone carrying this TCR beta chain with many counts. The source of the sample is a study of blood T cell repertoires in COVID-19. Study-wide context: PBMCs, B-cell-depleted T cells, or T cells were the source of the cDNA or gDNA that made up the material.

The V gene's germline CDR1 is MNHEY and CDR2 SMNVEV (reference sequence). Trimming removed 6 bases from V and 0 bases from J; junction bases left unmatched: 17. The CDR3 has 19 residues. Original analysis: For nucleated cells, counts were estimated from reference gene primer amplification. Method: immunoSEQ multiplex PCR; TCRdb's copy keeps in-frame clones and lacks some. Clone size and V and J calls were adopted from that table, with D and trimming inferred from the DNA. The sample yields about 44,000 clones, about 86% seen once. The receptor comes from a human donor in a cohort sampled during active COVID-19. This sequence joins TRBV27 and TRBJ2-5; 9 nucleotides align to TRBD2. Sequencing used peripheral blood. The CDR3 reads CASSKNLPGLAGYQETQYF. In DNA form, the CDR3 reads TGTGCCAGCAGCAAAAATCTCCCCGGGCTAGCGGGGTACCAAGAGACCCAGTACTTC.